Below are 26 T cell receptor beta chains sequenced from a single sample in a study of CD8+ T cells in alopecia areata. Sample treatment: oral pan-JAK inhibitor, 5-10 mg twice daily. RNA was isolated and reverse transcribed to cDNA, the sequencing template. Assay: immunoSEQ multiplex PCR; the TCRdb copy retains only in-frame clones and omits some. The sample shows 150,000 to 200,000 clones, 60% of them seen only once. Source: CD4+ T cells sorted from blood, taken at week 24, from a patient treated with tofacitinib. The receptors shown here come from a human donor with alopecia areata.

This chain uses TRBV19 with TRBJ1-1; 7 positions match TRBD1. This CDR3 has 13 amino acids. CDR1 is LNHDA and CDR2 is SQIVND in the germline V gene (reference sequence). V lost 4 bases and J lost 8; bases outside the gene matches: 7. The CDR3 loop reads CASSTSGGREAFF. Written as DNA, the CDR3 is TGTGCCAGTAGTACGTCAGGGGGGAGGGAAGCTTTCTTT.

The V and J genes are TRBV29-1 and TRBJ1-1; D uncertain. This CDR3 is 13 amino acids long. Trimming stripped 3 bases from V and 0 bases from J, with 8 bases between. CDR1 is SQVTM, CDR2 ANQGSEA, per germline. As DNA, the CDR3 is TGCAGCGTTGACCGGCAATTGAACACTGAAGCTTTCTTT. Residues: CSVDRQLNTEAFF.

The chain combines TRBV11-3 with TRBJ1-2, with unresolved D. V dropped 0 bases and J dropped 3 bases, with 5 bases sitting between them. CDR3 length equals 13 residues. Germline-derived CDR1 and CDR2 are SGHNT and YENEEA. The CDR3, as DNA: TGTGCCAGCAGCTTAGAAGAGGACTATGGCTACACCTTC. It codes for CASSLEEDYGYTF.

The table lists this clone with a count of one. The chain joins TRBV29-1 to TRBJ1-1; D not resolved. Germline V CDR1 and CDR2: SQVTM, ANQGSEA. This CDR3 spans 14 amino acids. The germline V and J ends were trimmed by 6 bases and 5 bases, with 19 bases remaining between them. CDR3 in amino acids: CSVSNRQAETEAFF. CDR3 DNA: TGCAGCGTATCAAACCGGCAGGCGGAGACTGAAGCTTTCTTT.

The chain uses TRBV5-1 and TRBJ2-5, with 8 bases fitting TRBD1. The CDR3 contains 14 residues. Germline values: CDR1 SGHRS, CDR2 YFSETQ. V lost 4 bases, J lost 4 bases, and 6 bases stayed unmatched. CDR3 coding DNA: TGCGCCAGCAGCCCAGGACAGGGCCCAGAGACCCAGTACTTC. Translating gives CASSPGQGPETQYF.

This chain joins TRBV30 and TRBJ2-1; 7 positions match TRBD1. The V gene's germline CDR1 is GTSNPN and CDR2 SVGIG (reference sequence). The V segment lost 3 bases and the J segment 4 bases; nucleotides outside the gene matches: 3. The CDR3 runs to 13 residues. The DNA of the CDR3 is TGTGCCTGGAGCGAGGGACAGTACAATGAGCAGTTCTTC. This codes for CAWSEGQYNEQFF.

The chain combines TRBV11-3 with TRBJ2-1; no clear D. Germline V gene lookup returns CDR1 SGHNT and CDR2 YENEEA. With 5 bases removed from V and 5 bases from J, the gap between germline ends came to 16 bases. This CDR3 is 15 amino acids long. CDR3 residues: CASSPSNKVHNEQFF. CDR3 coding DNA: TGTGCCAGCAGCCCCTCGAACAAGGTCCACAATGAGCAGTTCTTC.

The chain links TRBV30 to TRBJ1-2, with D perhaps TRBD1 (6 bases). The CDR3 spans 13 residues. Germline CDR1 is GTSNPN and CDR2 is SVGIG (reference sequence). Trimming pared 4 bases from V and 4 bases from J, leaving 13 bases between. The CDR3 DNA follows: TGTGCCTGGAATTTAGGGGGAAGCTATGGCTACACCTTC. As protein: CAWNLGGSYGYTF.

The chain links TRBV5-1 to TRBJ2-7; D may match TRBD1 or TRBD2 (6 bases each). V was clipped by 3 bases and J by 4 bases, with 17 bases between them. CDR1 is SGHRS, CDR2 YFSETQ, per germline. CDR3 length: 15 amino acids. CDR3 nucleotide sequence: TGCGCCAGCAGCTCCGGGGGCCTCTGGGGGTACGAGCAGTACTTC. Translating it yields CASSSGGLWGYEQYF.

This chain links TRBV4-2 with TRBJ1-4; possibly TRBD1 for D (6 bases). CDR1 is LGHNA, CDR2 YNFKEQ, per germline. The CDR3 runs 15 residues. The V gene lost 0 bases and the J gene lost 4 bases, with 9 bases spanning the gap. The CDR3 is CASSQEGASNEKLFF. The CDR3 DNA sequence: TGTGCCAGCAGCCAAGAGGGGGCGAGTAATGAAAAACTGTTTTTT.

The CDR3 spells CATTGTGGYEQYF. CDR3 nucleotides: TGTGCCACTACCGGGACAGGGGGCTACGAGCAGTACTTC. The genes are TRBV6-1 and TRBJ2-7; 11 nucleotides match TRBD1. In germline, CDR1 is MNHNS, CDR2 SASEGT. Trimming at V came to 10 bases and at J to 3 bases, leaving 5 bases not matched to a gene. CDR3 size: 13 residues.

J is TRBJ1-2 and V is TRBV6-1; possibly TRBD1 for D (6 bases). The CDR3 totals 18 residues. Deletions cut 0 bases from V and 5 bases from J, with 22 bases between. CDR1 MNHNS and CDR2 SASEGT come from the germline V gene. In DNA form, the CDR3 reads TGTGCCAGCAGTGAAGCGCCAGAAGGATGGACAGCCAGTTATGGCTACACCTTC. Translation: CASSEAPEGWTASYGYTF.

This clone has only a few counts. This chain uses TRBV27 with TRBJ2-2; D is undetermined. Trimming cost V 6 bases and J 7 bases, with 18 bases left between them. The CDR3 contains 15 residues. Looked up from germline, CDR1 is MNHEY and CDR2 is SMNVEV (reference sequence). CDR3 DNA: TGTGCCAGCAGGCGTGGCCCATCTCCCAGCGGGGAGCTGTTTTTT. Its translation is CASRRGPSPSGELFF.

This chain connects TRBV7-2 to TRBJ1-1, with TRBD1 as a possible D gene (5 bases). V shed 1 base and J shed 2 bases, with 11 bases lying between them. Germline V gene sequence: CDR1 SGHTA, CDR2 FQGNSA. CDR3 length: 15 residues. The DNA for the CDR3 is TGTGCCAGCAGCTTAGGGGTTCGGGGCAACACTGAAGCTTTCTTT. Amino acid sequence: CASSLGVRGNTEAFF.

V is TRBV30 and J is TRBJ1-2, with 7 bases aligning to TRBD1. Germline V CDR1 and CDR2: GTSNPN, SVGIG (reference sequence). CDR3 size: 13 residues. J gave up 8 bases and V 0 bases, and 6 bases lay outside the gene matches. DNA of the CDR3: TGTGCCTGGAGTGTACAGACAGGGACCGGCTACACCTTC. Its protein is CAWSVQTGTGYTF.

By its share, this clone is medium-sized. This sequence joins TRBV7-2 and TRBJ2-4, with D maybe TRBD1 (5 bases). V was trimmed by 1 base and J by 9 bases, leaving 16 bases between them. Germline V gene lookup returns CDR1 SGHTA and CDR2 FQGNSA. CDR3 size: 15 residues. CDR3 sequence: CASSLDPDSASIQYF. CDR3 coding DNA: TGTGCCAGCAGCTTAGATCCCGACAGCGCGAGCATTCAGTACTTC.

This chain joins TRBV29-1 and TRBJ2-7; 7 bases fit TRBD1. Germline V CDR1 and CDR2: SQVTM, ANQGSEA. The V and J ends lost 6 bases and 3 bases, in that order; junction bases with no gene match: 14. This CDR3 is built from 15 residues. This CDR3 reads CSVQLRQGPFYEQYF. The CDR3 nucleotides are TGCAGCGTCCAACTCCGACAGGGACCTTTCTACGAGCAGTACTTC.

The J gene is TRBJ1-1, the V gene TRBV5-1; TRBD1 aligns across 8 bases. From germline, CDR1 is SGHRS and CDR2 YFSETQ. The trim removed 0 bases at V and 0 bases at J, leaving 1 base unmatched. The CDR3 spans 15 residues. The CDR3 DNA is TGCGCCAGCAGCTTGGACAGGGGGGTGAACACTGAAGCTTTCTTT. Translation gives CASSLDRGVNTEAFF.

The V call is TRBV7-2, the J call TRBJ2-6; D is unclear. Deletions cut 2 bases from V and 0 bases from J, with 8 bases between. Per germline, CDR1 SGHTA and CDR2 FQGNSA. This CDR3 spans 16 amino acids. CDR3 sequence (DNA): TGTGCCAGCAGCTTAACCGTAAGCTCTGGGGCCAACGTCCTGACTTTC. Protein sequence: CASSLTVSSGANVLTF.

The CDR3: CSVARLLPSRGESTDTQYF. In DNA, the CDR3 is TGCAGCGTTGCTCGACTCCTTCCCTCGAGGGGGGAAAGCACAGATACGCAGTATTTT. The genes are TRBV29-1 and TRBJ2-3; TRBD1 or TRBD2 may be the D gene (6 bases each). The germline V and J ends were trimmed by 4 bases and 0 bases, with 26 bases remaining between them. This CDR3 region has 19 residues. Germline lookup yields CDR1 SQVTM and CDR2 ANQGSEA.

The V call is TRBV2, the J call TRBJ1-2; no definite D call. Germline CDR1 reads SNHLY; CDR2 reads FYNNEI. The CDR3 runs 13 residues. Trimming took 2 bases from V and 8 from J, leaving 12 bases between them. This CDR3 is CASSESEVRGYTF. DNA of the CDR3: TGTGCCAGCAGTGAATCCGAAGTACGGGGCTACACCTTC.

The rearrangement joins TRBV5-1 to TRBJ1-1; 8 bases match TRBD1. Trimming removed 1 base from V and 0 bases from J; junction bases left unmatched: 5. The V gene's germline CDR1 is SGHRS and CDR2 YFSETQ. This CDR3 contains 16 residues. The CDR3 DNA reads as TGCGCCAGCAGCTTGAGGGCAGGGGGCATGAACACTGAAGCTTTCTTT. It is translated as CASSLRAGGMNTEAFF.

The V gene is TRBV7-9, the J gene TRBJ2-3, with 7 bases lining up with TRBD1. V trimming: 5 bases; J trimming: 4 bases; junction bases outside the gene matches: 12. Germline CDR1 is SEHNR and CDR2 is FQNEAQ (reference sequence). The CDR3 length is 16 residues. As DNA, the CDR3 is TGTGCCAGCAGCCGTGAACTAACAGGGGTTGCAGATACGCAGTATTTT. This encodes CASSRELTGVADTQYF.

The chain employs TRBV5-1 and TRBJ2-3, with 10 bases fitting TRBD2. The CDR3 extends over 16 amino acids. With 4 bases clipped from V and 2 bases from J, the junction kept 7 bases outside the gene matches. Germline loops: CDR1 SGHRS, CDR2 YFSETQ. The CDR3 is CASSISGGAHTDTQYF. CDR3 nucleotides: TGCGCCAGCAGCATAAGCGGGGGGGCCCACACAGATACGCAGTATTTT. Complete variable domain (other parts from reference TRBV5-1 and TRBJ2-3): KAGVTQTPRYLIKTRGQQVTLSCSPISGHRSVSWYQQTPGQGLQFLFEYFSETQRNKGNFPGRFSGRQFSNSRSEMNVSTLELGDSALYLCASSISGGAHTDTQYFGPGTRLTVL.

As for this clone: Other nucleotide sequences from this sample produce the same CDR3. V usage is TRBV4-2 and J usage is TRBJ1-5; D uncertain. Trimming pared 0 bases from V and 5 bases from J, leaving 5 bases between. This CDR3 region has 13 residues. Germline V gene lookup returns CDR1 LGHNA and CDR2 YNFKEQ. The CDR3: CASSQEPDQPQHF. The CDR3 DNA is TGTGCCAGCAGCCAAGAACCAGATCAGCCCCAGCATTTT.

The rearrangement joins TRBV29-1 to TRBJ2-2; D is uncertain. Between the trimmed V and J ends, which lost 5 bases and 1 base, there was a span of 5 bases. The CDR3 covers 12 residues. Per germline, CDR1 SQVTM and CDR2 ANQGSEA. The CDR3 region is CSVSGNTGELFF. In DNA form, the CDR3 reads TGCAGCGTTTCAGGGAACACCGGGGAGCTGTTTTTT.